This TCR beta chain was captured in a study of blood T cell repertoires in COVID-19. The repertoire was sequenced with immunoSEQ multiplex PCR; TCRdb's copy has only in-frame clones and lacks some. The sample includes 200,000 to 300,000 clones, around 87% seen only once; the top ten take 2.5% to 3.5%. What was sequenced was PBMCs or T cells enriched from blood (not recorded which). The TCR originated in a woman between 40 and 50 years old with acute COVID-19.

CDR3 protein: CASSGGRDQPQHF. The CDR3, as DNA: TGTGCCAGCAGCGGAGGGCGCGATCAGCCCCAGCATTTT. This sequence joins TRBV13 and TRBJ1-5, with D hard to call. CDR3 length equals 13 residues. V was pared by 5 bases and J by 5 bases, with 10 bases between. Germline CDR1 PRHDT, CDR2 FYEKMQ (reference sequence).